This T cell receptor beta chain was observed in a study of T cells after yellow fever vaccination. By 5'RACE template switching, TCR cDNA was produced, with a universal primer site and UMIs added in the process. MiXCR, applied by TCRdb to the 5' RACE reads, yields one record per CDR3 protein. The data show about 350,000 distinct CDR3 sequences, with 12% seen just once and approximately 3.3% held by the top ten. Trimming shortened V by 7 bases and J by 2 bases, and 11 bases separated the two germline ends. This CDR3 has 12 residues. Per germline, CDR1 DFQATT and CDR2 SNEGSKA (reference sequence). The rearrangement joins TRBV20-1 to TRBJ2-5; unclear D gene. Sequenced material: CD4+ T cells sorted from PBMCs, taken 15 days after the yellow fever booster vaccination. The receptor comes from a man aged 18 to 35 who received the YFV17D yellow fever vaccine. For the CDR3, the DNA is TGCAGTGTATCAAACCTACAAGAGACCCAGTACTTC. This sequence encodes CSVSNLQETQYF.